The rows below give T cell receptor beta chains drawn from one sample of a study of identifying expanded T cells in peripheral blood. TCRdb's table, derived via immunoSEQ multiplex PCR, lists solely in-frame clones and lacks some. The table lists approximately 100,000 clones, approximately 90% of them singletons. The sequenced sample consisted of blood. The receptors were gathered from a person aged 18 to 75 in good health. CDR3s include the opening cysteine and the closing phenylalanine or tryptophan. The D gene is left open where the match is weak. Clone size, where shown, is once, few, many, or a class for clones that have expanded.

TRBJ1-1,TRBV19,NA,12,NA,TGTGCCAGTAGTATCGGAAACACTGAAGCTTTCTTT,CASSIGNTEAFF
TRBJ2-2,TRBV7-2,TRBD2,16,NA,TGTGCCAGCAGCTTAGGAGGGCGGGGAGGGACCGGGGAGCTGTTTTTT,CASSLGGRGGTGELFF
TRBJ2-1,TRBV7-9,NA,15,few,TGTGCCATTGGGGGGTTAGGGAGCTCCTACAATGAGCAGTTCTTC,CAIGGLGSSYNEQFF
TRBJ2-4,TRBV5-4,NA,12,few,TGTGCCAGCGGGGCAGGGGCAAACATTCAGTACTTC,CASGAGANIQYF
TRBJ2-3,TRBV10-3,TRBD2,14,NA,TGTGCCACCCGCCGCGGGGGTCTTTCAGATACGCAGTATTTT,CATRRGGLSDTQYF
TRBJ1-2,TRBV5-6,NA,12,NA,TGTGCCAGCAGCTCCGGGACGGCTGGCTACACCTTC,CASSSGTAGYTF
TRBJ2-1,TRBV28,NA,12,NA,TGTGCCAGCAGTTTTCTGGGGGGTGAGCAGTTCTTC,CASSFLGGEQFF
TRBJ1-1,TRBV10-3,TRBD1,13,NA,TGTGCCATCAGAAGACAGGGGGACACTGAAGCTTTCTTT,CAIRRQGDTEAFF
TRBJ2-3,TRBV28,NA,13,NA,TGTGCCAGCAGTGGAGGTAGCACAGATACGCAGTATTTT,CASSGGSTDTQYF
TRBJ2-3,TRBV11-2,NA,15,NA,TGTGCCAGCAGTCCCGGGACAACGGGCACAGATACGCAGTATTTT,CASSPGTTGTDTQYF